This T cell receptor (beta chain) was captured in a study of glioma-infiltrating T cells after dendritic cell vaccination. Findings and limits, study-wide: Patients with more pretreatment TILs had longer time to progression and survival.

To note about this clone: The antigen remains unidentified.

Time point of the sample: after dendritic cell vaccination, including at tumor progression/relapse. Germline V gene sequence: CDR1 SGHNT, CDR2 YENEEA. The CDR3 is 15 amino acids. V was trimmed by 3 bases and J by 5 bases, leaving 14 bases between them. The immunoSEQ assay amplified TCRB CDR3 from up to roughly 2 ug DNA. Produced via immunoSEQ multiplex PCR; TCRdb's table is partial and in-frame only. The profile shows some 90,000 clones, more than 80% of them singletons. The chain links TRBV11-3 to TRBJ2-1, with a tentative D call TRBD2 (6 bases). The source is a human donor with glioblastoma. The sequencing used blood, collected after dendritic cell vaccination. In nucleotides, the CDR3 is TGTGCCAGCAGCTTCGGGGGTGAGGGAAACAATGAGCAGTTCTTC. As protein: CASSFGGEGNNEQFF. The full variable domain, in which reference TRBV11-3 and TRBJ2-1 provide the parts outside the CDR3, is EAGVVQSPRYKIIEKKQPVAFWCNPISGHNTLYWYLQNLGQGPELLIRYENEEAVDDSQLPKDRFSAERLKGVDSTLKIQPAELGDSAVYLCASSFGGEGNNEQFFGPGTRLTVL.